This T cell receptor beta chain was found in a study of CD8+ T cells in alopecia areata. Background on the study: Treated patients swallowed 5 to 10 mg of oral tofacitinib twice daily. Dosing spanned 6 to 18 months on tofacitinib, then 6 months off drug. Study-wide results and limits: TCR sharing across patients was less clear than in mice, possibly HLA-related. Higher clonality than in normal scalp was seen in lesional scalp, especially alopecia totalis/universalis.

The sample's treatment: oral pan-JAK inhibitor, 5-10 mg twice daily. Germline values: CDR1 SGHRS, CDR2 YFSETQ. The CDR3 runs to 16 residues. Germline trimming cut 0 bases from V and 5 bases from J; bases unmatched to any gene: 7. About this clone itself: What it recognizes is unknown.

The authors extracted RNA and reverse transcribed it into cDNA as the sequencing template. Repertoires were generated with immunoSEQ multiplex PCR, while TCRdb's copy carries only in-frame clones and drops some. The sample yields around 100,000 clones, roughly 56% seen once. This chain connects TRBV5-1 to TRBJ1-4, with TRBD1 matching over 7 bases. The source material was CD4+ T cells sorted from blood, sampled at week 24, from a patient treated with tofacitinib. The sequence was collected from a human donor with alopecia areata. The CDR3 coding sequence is TGCGCCAGCAGCTTGGTGCCCCAGGGGGGGAATGAAAAACTGTTTTTT. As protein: CASSLVPQGGNEKLFF.